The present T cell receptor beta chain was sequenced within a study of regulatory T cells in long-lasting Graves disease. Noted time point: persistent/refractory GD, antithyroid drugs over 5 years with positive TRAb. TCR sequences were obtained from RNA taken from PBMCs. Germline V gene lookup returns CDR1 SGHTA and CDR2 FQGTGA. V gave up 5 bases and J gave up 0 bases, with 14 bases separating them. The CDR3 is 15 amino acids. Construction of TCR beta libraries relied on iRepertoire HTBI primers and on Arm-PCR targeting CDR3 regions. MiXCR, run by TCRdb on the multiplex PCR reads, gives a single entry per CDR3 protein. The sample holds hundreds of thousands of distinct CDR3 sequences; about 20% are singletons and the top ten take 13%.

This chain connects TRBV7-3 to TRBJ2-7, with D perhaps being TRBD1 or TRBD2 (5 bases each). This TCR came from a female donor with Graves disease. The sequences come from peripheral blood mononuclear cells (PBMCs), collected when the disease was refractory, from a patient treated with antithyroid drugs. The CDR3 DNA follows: TGTGCCAGCAGCCGGCCGGGGCCCCGCTCCTACGAGCAGTACTTC. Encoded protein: CASSRPGPRSYEQYF.